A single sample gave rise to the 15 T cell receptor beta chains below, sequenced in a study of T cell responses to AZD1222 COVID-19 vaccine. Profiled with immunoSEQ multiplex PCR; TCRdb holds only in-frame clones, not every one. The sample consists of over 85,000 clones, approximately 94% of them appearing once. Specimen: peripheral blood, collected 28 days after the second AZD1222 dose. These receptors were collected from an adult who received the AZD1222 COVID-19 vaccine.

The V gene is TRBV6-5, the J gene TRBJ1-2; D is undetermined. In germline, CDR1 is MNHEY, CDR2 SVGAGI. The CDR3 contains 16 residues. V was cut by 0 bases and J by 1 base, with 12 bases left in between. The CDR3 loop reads CASSYSNSDFNYGYTF. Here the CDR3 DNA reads TGTGCCAGCAGTTACTCTAACAGTGATTTTAACTATGGCTACACCTTC.

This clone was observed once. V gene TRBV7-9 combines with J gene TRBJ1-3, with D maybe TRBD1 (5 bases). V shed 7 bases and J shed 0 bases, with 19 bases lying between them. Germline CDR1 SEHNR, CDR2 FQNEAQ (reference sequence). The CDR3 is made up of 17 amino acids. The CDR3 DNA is TGTGCCAGCATCCAAGTGGGGGACTGGAGCTCTGGAAACACCATATATTTT. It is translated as CASIQVGDWSSGNTIYF.

In nucleotides, the CDR3 is TGTGCCAGCAGCCCCTTATATCGGGGGGCTTTCTTT. Translation gives CASSPLYRGAFF. V usage is TRBV28 and J usage is TRBJ1-1, with D tentatively TRBD1 (5 bases). The CDR3 covers 12 residues. Germline CDR1 reads MDHEN; CDR2 reads SYDVKM. Trimming cost V 6 bases and J 11 bases, with 16 bases left between them.

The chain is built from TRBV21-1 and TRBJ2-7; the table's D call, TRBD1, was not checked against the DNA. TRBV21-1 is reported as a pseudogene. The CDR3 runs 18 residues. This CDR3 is CASSKALHSGTGSFEQYF. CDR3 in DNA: TGTGCCAGCAGCAAAGCGCTTCACTCCGGGACAGGGTCTTTCGAGCAGTACTTC.

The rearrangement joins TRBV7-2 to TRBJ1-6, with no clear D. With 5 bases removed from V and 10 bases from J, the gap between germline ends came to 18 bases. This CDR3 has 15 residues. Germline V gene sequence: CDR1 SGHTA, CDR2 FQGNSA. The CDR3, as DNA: TGTGCCAGCAGCCCTCACTATATCAGGAGGTCACCCCTCCACTTT. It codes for CASSPHYIRRSPLHF.

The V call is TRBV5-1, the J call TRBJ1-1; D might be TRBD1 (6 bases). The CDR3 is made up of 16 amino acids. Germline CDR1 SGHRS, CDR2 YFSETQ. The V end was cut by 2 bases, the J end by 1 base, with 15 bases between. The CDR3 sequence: CASSFIQGYANTEAFF. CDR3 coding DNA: TGCGCCAGCAGCTTTATACAGGGATACGCGAACACTGAAGCTTTCTTT.

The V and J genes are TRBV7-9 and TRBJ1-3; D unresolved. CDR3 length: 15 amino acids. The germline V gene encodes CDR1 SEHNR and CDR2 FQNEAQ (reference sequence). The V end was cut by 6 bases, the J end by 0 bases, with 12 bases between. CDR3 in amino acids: CASRATAYSGNTIYF. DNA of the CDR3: TGTGCCAGCAGAGCGACGGCTTACTCTGGAAACACCATATATTTT.

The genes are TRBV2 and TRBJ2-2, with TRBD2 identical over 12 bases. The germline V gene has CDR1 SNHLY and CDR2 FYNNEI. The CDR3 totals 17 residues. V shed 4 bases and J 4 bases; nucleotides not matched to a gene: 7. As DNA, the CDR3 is TGTGCCAGCAGTGCCCCAGGACTAGCGGGACCCACCGGGGAGCTGTTTTTT. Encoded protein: CASSAPGLAGPTGELFF.

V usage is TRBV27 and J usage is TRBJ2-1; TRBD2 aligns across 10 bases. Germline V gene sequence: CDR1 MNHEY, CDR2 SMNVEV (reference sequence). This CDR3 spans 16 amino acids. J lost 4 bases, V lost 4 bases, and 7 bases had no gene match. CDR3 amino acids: CASSSAGGPRYNEQFF. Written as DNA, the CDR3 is TGTGCCAGCAGTTCAGCGGGAGGGCCCCGTTACAATGAGCAGTTCTTC.

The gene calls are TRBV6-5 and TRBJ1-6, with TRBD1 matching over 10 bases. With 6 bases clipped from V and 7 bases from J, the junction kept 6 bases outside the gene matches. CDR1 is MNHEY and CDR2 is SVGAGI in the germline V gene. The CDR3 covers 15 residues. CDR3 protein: CASRYPGQGNSPLHF. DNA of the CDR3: TGTGCCAGCAGGTATCCGGGACAGGGGAATTCACCCCTCCACTTT.

CDR3 coding DNA: TGCGCCAGCAGGTCCGGGACTAGCGGGGGGGCCACTAGGGATGAGCAGTTCTTC. It codes for CASRSGTSGGATRDEQFF. This chain uses TRBV5-1 with TRBJ2-1, with 16 bases that match TRBD2. CDR3 length equals 18 residues. Unmatched junction bases numbered 13, after V lost 5 bases and J lost 8 bases. Per the germline V gene, CDR1 is SGHRS and CDR2 is YFSETQ.

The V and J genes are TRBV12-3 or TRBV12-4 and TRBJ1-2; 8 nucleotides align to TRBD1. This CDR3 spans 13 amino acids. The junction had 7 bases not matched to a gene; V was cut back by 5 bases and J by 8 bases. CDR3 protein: CASSLQGALGYTF. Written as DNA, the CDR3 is TGTGCCAGCAGTCTGCAGGGGGCTCTAGGCTACACCTTC.

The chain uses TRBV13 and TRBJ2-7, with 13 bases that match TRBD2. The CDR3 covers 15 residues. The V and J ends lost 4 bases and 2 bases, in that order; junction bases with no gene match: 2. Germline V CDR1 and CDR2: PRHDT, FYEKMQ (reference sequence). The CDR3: CASSWTSGSTYEQYF. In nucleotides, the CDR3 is TGTGCCAGCAGCTGGACTAGCGGGAGTACCTACGAGCAGTACTTC.

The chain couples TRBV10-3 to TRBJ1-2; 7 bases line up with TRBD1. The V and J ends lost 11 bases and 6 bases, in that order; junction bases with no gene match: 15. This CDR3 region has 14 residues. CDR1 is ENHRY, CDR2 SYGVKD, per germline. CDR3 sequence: CASSGEGALDGYTF. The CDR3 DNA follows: TGTGCCTCCTCGGGGGAGGGGGCTTTAGATGGCTACACCTTC.

CDR3 bases: TGCAGTGCTAGTAAGGCTAAAAACATTCAGTACTTC. Translation: CSASKAKNIQYF. V usage is TRBV20-1 and J usage is TRBJ2-4; D call uncertain. CDR1 is DFQATT, CDR2 SNEGSKA, per germline (reference sequence). This CDR3 has 12 amino acids. Trimming removed 3 bases at V and 4 bases at J, with 7 bases between.